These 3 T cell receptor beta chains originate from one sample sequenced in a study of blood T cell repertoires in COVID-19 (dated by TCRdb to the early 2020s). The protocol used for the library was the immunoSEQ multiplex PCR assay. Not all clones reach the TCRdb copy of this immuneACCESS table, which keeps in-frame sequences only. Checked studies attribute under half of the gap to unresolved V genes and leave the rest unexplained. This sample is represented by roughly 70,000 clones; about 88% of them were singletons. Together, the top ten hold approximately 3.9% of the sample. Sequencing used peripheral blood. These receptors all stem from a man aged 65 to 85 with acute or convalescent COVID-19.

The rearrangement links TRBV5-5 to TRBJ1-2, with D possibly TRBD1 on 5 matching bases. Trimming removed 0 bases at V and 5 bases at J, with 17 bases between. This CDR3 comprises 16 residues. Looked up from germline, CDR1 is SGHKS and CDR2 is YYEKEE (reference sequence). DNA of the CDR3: TGTGCCAGCAGCTTGGGGGGCAGGAGTCCTCAGTATGGCTACACCTTC. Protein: CASSLGGRSPQYGYTF.

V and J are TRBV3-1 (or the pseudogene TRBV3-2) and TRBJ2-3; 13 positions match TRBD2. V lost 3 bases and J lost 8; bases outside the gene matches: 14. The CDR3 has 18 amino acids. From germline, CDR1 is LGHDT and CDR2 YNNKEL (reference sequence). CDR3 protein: CASSHPRLAGGPWGTQYF. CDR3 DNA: TGTGCCAGCAGCCACCCTCGACTAGCGGGGGGTCCGTGGGGTACGCAGTATTTT.

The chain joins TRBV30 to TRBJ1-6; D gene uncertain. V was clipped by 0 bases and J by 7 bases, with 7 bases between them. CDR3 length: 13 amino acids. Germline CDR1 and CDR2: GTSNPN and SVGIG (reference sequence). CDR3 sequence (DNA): TGTGCCTGGAGTGTACTGTCAAATTCACCCCTCCACTTT. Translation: CAWSVLSNSPLHF.